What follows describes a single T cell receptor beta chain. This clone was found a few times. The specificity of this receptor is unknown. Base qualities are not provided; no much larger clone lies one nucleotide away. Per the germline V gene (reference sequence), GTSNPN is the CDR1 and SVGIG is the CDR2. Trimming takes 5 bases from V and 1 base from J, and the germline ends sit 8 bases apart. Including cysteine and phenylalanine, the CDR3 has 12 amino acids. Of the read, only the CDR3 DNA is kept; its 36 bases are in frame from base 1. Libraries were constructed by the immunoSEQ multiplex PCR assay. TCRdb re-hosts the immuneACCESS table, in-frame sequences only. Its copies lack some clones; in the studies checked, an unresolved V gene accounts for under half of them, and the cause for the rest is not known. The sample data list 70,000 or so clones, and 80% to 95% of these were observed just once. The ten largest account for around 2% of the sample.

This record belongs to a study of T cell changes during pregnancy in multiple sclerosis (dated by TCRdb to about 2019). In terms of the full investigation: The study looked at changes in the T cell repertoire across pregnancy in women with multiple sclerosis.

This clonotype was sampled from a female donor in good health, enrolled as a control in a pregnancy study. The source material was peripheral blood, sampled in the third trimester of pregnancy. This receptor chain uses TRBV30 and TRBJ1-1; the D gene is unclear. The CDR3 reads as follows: CAWGDGNTEAFF. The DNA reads TGTGCCTGGGGTGACGGGAACACTGAAGCTTTCTTT.